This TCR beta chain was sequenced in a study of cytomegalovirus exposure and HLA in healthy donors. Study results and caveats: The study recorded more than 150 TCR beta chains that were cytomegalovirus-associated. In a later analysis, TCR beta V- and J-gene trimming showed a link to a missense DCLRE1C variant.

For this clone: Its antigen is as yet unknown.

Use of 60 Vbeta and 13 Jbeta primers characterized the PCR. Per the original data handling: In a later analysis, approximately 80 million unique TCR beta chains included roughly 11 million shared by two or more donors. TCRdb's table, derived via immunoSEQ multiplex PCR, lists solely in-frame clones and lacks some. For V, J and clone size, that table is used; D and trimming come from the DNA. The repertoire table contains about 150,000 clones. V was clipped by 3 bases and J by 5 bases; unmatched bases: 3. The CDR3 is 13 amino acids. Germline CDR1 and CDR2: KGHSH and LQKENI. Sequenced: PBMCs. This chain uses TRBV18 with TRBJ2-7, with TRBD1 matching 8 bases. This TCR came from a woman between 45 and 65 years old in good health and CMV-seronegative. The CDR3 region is CASSPGTGHEQYF. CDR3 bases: TGTGCCAGCTCACCCGGGACAGGCCACGAGCAGTACTTC.